This T cell receptor (beta chain) was sequenced during a study of T cells in Graves' hyperthyroidism and ophthalmopathy. Study-wide findings and caveats: Within blood appeared most thyroid clonotypes that had expanded above 0.001. For ophthalmopathy, model prediction preceded onset by a median roughly 5.9 months.

TCR beta CDR3 regions were amplified from RNA. The study used the HTBI primer set for a first-round RT-PCR of the TCR CDR3. Each CDR3 protein is one row after TCRdb ran MiXCR on the multiplex PCR reads. This table has about 290,000 distinct CDR3 sequences, roughly 13% appearing once. V was pared by 1 base and J by 6 bases, with 8 bases of the junction left unmatched. The CDR3 length is 14 residues. Germline assignment: CDR1 GTSNPN and CDR2 SVGIG (reference sequence). No ophthalmopathy progression within 18 months constituted stable Graves' hyperthyroidism. It was uncontrolled infection, other autoimmune disease, pregnancy or lactation that excluded patients. This clonotype has a count of ten or more. What it binds is unknown.

The clonotype was recovered from a woman aged 40 to 50 with Graves' hyperthyroidism. The J gene is TRBJ2-7, the V gene TRBV30; 8 nucleotides match TRBD2. The sample was blood. In DNA form, the CDR3 reads TGTGCCTGGAGTGAGGGAGCGGGAGTTAGCGAGCAGTACTTC. This translates into CAWSEGAGVSEQYF.